This paragraph reports one T cell receptor (beta chain). Its antigen has not been determined. Mismatch with germline at one junction end may stem from a read error. This entry belongs to a study of blood T cell repertoires in COVID-19 (dated by TCRdb to about 2020). Study-level background: Samples covering the acute and convalescent phases of COVID-19 were provided by collaborators in the United States, Italy and Spain. The samples were drawn from two sources: the first 160 participants of the ongoing ImmuneRACE study, and 1,200 or so subjects contributed by 6 global collaborators. A de-identified subject ID, COVID-19 status, age in years and sex were almost always included in the sample metadata. The material from the prospective study consisted of cDNA or gDNA derived from T cells, B-cell-depleted T cells, or PBMCs. The repertoires were made available in a free public database intended to serve as a resource for research on the immune response to SARS-CoV-2. The dataset comprised deeply sampled blood TCRbeta repertoires from subjects exposed to, actively infected with, or recovered from COVID-19. Where HLA class I and class II types were available, the types were taken from metadata supplied by the sample provider, not from assay-based typing. What the study reported, not specific to this receptor: How much clinical and demographic metadata was included differed by source and by participant, and the metadata was provided uncurated.

In the germline V gene, CDR1 corresponds to KGHSH and CDR2 to LQKENI. Spanning cysteine to phenylalanine, the CDR3 consists of 15 amino acids. The kept DNA is CDR3 alone, 45 bases in frame from the first base. The collaborating institutions used their own protocols to collect whole blood in K2EDTA tubes. For TCRbeta analysis, collaborator samples were shipped as frozen whole blood, as isolated PBMCs, or as DNA extracted from either sample type. TCRbeta CDR3 regions were amplified from genomic DNA by means of the immunoSEQ Assay, a bias-controlled multiplex PCR. The original methods were these. The number of nucleated cells in each sample was estimated by amplification of reference gene primers within the assay. To quantify the absolute abundance of each unique TCRbeta CDR3 rearrangement, sequence reads were collapsed and filtered. For each sample, productive Simpson clonality was calculated as the square root of Simpson's diversity index over productive rearrangements. TCRdb provides this immuneACCESS table in a form limited to in-frame rearrangements. Some clones are lacking; in checked studies, under half of them reflect an unresolved V gene, and why the rest are absent is not known. V and J calls and clone size are as listed in that table; D and trimming were resolved from the DNA. The sample yields about 100,000 clones; around 79% were counted once. The top ten clones comprise 20% to 25% of the sample.

The chain is encoded by TRBV18 joined to TRBJ2-2; tentative D gene TRBD1, with 6 bases matching. The sequencing input was peripheral blood. The clonotype comes from a man aged 65 to 79 with active or convalescent COVID-19. The CDR3 region: CAGSPNRENTGELFF. The DNA sequence reads TGTGCCGGCTCACCAAACAGGGAGAACACCGGGGAGCTGTTTTTT.